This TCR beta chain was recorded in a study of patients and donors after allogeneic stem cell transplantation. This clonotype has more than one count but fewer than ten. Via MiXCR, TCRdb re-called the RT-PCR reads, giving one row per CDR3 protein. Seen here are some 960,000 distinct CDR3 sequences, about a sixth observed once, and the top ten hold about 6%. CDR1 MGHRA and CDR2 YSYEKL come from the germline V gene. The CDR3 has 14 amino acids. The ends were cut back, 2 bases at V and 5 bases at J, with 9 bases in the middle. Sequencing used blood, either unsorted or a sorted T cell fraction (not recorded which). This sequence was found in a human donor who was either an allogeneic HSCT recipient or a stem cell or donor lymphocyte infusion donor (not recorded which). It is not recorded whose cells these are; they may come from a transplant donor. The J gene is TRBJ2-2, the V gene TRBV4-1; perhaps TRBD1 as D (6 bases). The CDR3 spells CASSQLTGTGELFF. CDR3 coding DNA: TGCGCCAGCAGCCAACTAACAGGGACCGGGGAGCTGTTTTTT.